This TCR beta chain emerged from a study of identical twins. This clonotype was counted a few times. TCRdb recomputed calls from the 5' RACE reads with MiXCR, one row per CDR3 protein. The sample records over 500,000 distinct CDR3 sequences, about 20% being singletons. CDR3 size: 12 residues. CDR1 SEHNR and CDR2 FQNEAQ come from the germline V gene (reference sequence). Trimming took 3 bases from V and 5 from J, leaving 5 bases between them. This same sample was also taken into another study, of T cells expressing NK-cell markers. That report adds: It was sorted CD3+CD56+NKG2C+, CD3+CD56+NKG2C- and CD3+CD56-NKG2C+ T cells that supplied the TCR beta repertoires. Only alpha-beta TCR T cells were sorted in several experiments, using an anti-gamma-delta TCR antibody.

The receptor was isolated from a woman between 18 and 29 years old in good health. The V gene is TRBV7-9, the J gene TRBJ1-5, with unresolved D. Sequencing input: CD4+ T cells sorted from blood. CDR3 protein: CASSLDYQPQHF. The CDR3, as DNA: TGTGCCAGCAGCTTGGATTATCAGCCCCAGCATTTT.